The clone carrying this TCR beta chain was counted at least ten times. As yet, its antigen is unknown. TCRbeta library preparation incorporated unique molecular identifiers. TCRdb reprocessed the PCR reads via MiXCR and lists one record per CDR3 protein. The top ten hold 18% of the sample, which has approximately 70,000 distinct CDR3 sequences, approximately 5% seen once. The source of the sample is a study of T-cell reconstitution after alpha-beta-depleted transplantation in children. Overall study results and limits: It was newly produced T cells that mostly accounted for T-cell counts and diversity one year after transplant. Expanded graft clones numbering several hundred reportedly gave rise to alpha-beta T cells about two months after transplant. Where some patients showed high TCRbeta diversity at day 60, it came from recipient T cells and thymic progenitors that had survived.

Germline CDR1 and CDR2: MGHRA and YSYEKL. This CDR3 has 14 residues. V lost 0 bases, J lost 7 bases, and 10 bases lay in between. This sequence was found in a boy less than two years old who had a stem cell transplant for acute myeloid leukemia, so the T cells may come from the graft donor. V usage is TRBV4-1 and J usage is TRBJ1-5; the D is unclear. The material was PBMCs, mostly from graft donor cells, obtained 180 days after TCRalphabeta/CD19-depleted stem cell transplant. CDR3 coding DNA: TGCGCCAGCAGCCAAGAGGGCCTGACACAGCCCCAGCATTTT. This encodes CASSQEGLTQPQHF.